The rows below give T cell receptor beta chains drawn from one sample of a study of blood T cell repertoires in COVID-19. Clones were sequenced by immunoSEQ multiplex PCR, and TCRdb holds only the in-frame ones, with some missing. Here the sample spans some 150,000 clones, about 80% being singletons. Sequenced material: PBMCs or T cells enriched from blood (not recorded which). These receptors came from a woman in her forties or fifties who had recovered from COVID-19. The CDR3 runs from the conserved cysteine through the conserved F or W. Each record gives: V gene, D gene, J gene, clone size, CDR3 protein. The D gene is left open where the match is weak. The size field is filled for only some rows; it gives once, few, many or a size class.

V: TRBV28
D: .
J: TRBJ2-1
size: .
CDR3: CASSFVVSYNEQFF

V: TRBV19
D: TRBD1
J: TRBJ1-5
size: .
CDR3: CASSRDRVGSNQPQHF

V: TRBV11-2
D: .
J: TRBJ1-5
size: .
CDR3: CASSLDRGQPQHF

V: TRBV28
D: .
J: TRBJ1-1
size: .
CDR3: CASTPSNLGGDGNTEAFF

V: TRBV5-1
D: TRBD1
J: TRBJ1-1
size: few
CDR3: CASSHPGQGNTEAFF

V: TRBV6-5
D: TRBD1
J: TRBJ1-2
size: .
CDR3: CASSYSPGQGSGYTF

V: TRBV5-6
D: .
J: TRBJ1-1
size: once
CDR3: CASSPTGSTEAFF

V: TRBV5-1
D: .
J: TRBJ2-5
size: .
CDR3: CASSLAGRSGETQYF

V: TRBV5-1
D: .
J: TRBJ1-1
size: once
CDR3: CASSSQENTEAFF

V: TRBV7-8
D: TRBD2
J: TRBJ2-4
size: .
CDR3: CASSPGLAGALRDIQYF

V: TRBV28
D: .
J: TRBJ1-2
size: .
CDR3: CASSSLPFLGYTF

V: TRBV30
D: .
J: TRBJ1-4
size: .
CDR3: CAWRYSGIFNEKLFF

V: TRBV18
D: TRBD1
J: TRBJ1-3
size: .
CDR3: CASTRDSGNTIYF

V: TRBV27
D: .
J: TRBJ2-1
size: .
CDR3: CASSASNEQFF

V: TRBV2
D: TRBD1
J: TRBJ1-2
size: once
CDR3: CASRKDRGLGGYGYTF

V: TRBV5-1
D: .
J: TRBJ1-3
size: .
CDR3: CASRSGDGNTIYF

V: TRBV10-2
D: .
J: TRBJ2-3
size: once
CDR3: CASSGGRPRTDTQYF

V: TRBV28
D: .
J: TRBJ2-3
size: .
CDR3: CASSPAMGGTDTQYF

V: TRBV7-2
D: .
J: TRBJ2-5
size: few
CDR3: CASIPSRATVSQETQYF

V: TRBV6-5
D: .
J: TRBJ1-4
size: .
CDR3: CASSYVGSNEKLFF

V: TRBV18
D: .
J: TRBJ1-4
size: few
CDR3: CASSRLGTNEKLFF

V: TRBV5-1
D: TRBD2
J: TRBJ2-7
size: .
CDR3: CASRNSGGAEQYF

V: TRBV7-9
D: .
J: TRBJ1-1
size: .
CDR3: CASSSPGQRNTEAFF

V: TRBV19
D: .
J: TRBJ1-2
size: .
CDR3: CASSLQDNYGYTF

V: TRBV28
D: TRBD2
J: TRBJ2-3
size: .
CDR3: CASSGASSGGADTQYF

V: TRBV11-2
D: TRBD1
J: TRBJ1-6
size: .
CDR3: CASSFLTGRNSPLHF

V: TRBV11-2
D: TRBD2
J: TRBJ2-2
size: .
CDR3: CASSLDGLAETTGELFF

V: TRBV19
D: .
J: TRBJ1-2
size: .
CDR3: CASSKTATHF

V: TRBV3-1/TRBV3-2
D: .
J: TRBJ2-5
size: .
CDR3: CASSQGLPIRTQYF

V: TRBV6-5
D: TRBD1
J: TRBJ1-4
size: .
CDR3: CASRDRTFRNEKLFF

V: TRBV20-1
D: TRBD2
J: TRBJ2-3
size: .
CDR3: CSASAAGGPDTQYF